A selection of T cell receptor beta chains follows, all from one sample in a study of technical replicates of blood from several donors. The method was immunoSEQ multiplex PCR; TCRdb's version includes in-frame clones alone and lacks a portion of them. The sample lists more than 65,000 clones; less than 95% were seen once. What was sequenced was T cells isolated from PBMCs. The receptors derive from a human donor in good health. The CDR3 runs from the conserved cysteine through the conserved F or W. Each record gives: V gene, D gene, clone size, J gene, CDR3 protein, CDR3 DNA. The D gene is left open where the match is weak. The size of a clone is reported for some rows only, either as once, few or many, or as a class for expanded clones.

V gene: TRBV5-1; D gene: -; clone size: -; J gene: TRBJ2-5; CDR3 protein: CASSLSAGQERTQYF; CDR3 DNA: TGCGCCAGCAGTCTGTCCGCAGGGCAAGAAAGGACCCAGTACTTC
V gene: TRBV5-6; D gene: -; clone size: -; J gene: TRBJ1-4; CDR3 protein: CASSLGLGGQEKLFF; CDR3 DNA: TGTGCCAGCAGCTTGGGGTTGGGGGGGCAAGAAAAACTGTTTTTT
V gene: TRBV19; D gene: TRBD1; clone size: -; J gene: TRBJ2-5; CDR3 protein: CASSLIPGQGRETQYF; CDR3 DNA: TGTGCCAGTAGCCTTATACCGGGACAGGGTAGAGAGACCCAGTACTTC
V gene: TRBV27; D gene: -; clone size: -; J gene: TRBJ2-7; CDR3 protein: CASSFGTGSSYEQYF; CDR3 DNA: TGTGCCAGCAGTTTTGGAACGGGGTCCTCCTACGAGCAGTACTTC
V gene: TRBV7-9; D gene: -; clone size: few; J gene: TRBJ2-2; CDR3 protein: CASMSGYTGELFF; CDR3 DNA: TGTGCCAGCATGTCGGGATACACCGGGGAGCTGTTTTTT
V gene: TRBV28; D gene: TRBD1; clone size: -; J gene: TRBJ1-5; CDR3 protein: CASSDSGTGVHQPQHF; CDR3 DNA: TGTGCCAGCAGTGATTCAGGGACAGGGGTGCATCAGCCCCAGCATTTT
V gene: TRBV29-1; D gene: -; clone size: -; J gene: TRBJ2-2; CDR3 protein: CSVEGQGWGELFF; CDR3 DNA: TGCAGCGTTGAAGGCCAGGGGTGGGGGGAGCTGTTTTTT
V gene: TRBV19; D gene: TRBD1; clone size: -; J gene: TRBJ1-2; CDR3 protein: CASSMADREQIGYTF; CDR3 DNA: TGTGCCAGTAGTATGGCTGACAGGGAACAAATTGGCTACACCTTC
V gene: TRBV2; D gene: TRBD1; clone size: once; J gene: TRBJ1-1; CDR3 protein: CASQGAVDTEAFF; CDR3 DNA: TGTGCCAGCCAGGGGGCTGTGGACACTGAAGCTTTCTTT
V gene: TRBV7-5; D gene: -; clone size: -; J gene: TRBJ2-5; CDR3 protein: CVRSLIEGLAVRGVQETQYF; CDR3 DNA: TGTGTCAGAAGCTTAATTGAGGGACTAGCGGTCAGAGGGGTACAGGAGACCCAGTACTTC
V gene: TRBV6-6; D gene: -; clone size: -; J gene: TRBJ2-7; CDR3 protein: CASSYSTVAGIEQYF; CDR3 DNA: TGTGCCAGCAGTTACTCGACAGTTGCTGGTATCGAGCAGTACTTC
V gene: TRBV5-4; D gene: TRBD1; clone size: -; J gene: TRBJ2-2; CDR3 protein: CASSLETGGTGELFF; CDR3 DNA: TGTGCCAGCAGCTTGGAGACAGGGGGCACCGGGGAGCTGTTTTTT
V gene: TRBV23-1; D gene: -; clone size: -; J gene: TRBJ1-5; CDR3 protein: CASSQSPGQPQHF; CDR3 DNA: TGCGCCAGCAGTCAATCGCCGGGGCAGCCCCAGCATTTT
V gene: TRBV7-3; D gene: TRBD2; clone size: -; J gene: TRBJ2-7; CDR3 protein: CASSLASGGHYEQYF; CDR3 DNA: TGTGCCAGCAGCTTAGCTAGCGGGGGTCACTACGAGCAGTACTTC